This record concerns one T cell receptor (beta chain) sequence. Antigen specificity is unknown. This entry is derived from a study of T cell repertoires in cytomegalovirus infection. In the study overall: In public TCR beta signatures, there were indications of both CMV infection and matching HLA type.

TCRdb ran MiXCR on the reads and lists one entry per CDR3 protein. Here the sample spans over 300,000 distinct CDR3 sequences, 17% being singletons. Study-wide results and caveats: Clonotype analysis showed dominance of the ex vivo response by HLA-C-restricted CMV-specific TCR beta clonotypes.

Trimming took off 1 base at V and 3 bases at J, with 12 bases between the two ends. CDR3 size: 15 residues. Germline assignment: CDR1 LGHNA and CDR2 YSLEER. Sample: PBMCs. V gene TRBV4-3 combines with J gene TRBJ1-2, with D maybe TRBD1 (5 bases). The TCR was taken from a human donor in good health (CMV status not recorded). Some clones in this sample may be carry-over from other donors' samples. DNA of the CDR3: TGCGCCAGCAGCCAAGTGGCAGGGACCCACTATGGCTACACCTTC. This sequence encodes CASSQVAGTHYGYTF.